Described below is a single TCR beta chain sequence and its context. The record originates from a study of cytomegalovirus exposure and HLA in healthy donors. PCR used 60 Vbeta primers and 13 Jbeta primers. The data were produced by immunoSEQ multiplex PCR, yet TCRdb's version contains in-frame clones alone and is incomplete. The profile shows tens of thousands of clones, about 80% of them singletons. The CDR3 extends over 16 amino acids. With 2 bases removed from V and 7 bases from J, the gap between germline ends came to 20 bases. Germline values: CDR1 WNHNN, CDR2 SYGVQD (reference sequence). The source of this sequence is a woman in her forties or fifties in good health and CMV-seropositive. Sequenced: PBMCs. The chain joins TRBV10-1 to TRBJ2-5; D possibly corresponds to TRBD1 (6 bases). The CDR3 region is CASSEEGLQGEGTQYF. The CDR3 DNA reads TGCGCCAGCAGTGAGGAAGGGTTACAGGGTGAGGGGACCCAGTACTTC.